The T cell receptor beta chain under discussion was sequenced for a study of shared clonotypes between healthy human individuals. Libraries were prepared by immunoSEQ multiplex PCR; TCRdb keeps only in-frame clonotypes and omits some of them. This sample carries around 480,000 clones, roughly 79% of them seen once, and the ten largest clones take about 12%. Healthy adults negative for HIV, lacking recent acute infections or vaccinations, served as donors. Trimming shortened V by 5 bases and J by 8 bases, and 10 bases separated the two germline ends. Germline V gene data show CDR1 as MGHRA and CDR2 as YSYEKL. CDR3 length: 12 residues.

The V call is TRBV4-1, the J call TRBJ2-1; D is unresolved. The TCR was taken from a woman between 40 and 50 years old in good health. Some clones in this sample may be carry-over from other donors' samples. The sample consisted of PBMCs. The CDR3 region is CASSSSVDEQFF. The CDR3 DNA reads TGCGCCAGCAGCAGCAGCGTCGATGAGCAGTTCTTC.